The clone carrying this T cell receptor beta chain was counted many times. Its antigen is unknown. This CDR3 contains 16 residues. Per the germline V gene, CDR1 is MNHNS and CDR2 is SASEGT. Trimming left V 2 bases short and J 8 bases short, with 19 bases between. The data are from a study of post-analysis software for immune sequencing data. Study-wide findings and caveats: Elevated frequency relative to controls characterized 4 or 5 TRBV segments in patients, TRBV5-6, TRBV5-1 and TRBV20-1 among them. Controls had significantly higher normalized Chao1 diversity than multiple sclerosis patients.

The library was made from cDNA and included unique molecular identifiers. It was from about 0.98 to 11 million T cells that 500,000 to 600,000 cDNA molecules came. From the PCR reads, TCRdb called clonotypes with MiXCR, one entry per CDR3 protein. This sample has roughly 200,000 distinct CDR3 sequences; 29% occur once, and the top ten carry about 3.4%. This chain connects TRBV6-1 to TRBJ2-4; weak D call: TRBD1 (7 bases). Material: blood. The origin of this receptor is a girl aged 2 to 17 with multiple sclerosis. The CDR3 nucleotides read TGTGCCAGCAGTGAAAACCCGCAGGGGGGTAGCGACATTCAGTACTTC. Amino acid sequence: CASSENPQGGSDIQYF.